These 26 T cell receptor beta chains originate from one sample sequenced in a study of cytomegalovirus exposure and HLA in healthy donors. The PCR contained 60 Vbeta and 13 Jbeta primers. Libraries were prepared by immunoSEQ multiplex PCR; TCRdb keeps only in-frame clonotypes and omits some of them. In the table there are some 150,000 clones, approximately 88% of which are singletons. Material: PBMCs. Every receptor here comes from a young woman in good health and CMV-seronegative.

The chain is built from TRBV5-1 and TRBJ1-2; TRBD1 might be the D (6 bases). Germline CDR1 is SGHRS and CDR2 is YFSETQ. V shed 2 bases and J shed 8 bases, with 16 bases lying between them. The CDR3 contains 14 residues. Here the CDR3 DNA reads TGCGCCAGCAGCTTTGGTCCAGGGGCAGAAGGCTACACCTTC. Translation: CASSFGPGAEGYTF.

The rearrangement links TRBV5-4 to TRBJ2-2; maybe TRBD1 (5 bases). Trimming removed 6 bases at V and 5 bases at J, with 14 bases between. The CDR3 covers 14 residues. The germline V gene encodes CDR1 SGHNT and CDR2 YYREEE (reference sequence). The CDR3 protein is CASTSVGRTGELFF. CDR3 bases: TGTGCCAGCACCTCCGTGGGGCGAACCGGGGAGCTGTTTTTT.

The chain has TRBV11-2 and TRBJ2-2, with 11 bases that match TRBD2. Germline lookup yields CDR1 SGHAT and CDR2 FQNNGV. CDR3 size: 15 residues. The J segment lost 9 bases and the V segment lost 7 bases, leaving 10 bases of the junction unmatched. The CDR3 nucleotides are TGTGCCAGCAAGCTAGCGGGGGGAAATTTCCGGGAGCTGTTTTTT. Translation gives CASKLAGGNFRELFF. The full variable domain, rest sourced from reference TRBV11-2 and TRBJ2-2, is EAGVAQSPRYKIIEKRQSVAFWCNPISGHATLYWYQQILGQGPKLLIQFQNNGVVDDSQLPKDRFSAERLKGVDSTLKIQPAKLEDSAVYLCASKLAGGNFRELFFGEGSRLTVL.

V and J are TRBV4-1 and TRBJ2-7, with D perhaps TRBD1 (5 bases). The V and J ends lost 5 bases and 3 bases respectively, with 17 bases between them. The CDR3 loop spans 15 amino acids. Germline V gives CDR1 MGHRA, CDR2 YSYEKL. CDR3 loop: CASSIRGSMSYEQYF. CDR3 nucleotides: TGCGCCAGCAGCATTAGGGGATCGATGAGCTACGAGCAGTACTTC.

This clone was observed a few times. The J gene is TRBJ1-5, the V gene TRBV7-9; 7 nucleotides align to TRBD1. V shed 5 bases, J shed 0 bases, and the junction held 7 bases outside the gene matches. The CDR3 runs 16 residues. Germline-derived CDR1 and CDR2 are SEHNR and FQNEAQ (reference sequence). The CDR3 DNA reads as TGTGCCAGCAGCCGGGACAGTCTCCGTAGCAATCAGCCCCAGCATTTT. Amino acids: CASSRDSLRSNQPQHF.

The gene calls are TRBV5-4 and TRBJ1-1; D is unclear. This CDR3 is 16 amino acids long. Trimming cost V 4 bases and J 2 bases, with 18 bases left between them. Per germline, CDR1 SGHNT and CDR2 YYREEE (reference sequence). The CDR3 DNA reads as TGTGCCAGCAGCCCTCGGGGAGGATTACAAAACACTGAAGCTTTCTTT. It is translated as CASSPRGGLQNTEAFF.

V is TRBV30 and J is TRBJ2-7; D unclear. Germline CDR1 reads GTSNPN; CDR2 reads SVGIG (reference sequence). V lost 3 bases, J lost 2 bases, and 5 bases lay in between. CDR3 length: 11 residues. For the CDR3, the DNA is TGTGCCTGGAGGAACACCTACGAGCAGTACTTC. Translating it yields CAWRNTYEQYF.

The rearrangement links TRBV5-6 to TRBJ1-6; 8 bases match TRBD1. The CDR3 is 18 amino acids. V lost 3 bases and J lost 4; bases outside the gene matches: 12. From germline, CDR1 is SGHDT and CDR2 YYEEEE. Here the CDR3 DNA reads TGTGCCAGCAGCTCCCGGAACCAGGGGGCTACTTATAATTCACCCCTCCACTTT. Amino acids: CASSSRNQGATYNSPLHF.

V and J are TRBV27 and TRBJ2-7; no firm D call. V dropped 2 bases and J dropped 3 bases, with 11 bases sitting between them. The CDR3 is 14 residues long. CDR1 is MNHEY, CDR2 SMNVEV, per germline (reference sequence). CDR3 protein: CASSLNQRRYEQYF. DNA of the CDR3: TGTGCCAGCAGTTTAAATCAGCGTCGCTACGAGCAGTACTTC.

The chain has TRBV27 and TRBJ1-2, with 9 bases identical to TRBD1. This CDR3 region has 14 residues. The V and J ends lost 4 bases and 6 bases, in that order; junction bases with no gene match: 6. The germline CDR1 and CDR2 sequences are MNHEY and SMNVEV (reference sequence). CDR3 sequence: CASSSTGGANGYTF. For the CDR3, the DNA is TGTGCCAGCAGTTCAACAGGGGGCGCGAATGGCTACACCTTC.

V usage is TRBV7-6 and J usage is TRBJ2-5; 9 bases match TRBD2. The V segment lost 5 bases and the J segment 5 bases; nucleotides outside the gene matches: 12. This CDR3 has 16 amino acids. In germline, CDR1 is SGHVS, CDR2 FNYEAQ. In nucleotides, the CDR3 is TGTGCCAGCAGCGCACGGGCGTGGCTAGCGGGGGAGACCCAGTACTTC. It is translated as CASSARAWLAGETQYF.

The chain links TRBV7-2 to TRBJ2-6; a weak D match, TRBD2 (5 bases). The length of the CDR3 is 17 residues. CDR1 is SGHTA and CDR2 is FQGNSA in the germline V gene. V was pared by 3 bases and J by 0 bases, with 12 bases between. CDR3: CASSLIWGDSGANVLTF. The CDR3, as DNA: TGTGCCAGCAGCTTGATTTGGGGAGACTCTGGGGCCAACGTCCTGACTTTC.

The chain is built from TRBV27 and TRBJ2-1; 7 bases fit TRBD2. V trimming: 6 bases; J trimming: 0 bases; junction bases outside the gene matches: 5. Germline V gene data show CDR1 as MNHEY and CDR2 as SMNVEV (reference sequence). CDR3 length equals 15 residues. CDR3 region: CASRLASGSYNEQFF. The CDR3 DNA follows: TGTGCCAGCAGACTGGCTAGCGGCTCCTACAATGAGCAGTTCTTC.

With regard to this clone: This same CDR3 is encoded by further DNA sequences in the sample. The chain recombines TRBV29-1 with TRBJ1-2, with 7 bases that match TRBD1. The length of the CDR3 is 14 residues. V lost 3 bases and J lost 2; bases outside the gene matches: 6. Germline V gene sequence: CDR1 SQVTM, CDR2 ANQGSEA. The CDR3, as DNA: TGCAGCGTTGAGGGCAGGGGGAGGAACTATGGCTACACCTTC. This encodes CSVEGRGRNYGYTF.

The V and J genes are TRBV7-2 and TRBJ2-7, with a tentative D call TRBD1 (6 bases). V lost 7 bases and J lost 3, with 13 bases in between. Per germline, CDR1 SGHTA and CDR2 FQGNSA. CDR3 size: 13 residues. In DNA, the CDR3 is TGTGCCAGCACCACCGGACAGCTCTACGAGCAGTACTTC. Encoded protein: CASTTGQLYEQYF.

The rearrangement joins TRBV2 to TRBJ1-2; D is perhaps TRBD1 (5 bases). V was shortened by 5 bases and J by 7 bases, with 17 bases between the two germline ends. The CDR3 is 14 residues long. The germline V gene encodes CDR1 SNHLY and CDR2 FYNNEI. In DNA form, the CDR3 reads TGTGCCAGCAGTTTAGGCAGGGAAGGAATTGGCTACACCTTC. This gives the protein CASSLGREGIGYTF.

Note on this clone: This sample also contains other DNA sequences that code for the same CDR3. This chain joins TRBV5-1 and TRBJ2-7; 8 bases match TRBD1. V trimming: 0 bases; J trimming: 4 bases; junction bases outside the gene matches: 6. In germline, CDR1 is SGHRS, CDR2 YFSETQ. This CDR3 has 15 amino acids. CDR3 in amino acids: CASSLEAGGWYEQYF. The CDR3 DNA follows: TGCGCCAGCAGCTTGGAGGCAGGGGGCTGGTACGAGCAGTACTTC.

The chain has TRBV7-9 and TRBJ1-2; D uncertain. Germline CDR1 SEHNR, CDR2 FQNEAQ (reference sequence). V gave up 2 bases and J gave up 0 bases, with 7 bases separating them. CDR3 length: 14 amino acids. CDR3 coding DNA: TGTGCCAGCAGCTTAACCACACCTAACTATGGCTACACCTTC. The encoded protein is CASSLTTPNYGYTF. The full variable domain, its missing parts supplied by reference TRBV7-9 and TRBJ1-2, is DTGVSQNPRHKITKRGQNVTFRCDPISEHNRLYWYRQTLGQGPEFLTYFQNEAQLEKSRLLSDRFSAERPKGSFSTLEIQRTEQGDSAMYLCASSLTTPNYGYTFGSGTRLTVV.

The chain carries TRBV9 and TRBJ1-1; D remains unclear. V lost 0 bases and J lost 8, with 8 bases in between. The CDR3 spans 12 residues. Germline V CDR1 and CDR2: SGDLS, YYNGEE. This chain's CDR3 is CASSVEVEEAFF. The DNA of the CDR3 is TGTGCCAGCAGCGTAGAGGTGGAGGAAGCTTTCTTT.

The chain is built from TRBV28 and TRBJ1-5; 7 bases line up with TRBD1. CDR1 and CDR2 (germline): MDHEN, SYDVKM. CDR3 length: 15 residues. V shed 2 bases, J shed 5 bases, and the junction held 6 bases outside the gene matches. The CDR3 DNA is TGTGCCAGCAGTTTAGGGGACAGACAATATCAGCCCCAGCATTTT. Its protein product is CASSLGDRQYQPQHF.

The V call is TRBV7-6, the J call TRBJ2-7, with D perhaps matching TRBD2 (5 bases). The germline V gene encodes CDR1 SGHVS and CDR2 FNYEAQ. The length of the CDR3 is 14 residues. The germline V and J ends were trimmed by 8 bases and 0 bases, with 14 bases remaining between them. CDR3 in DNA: TGTGCCAGCGCTCTTGAGGGTAGCTCCTACGAGCAGTACTTC. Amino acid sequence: CASALEGSSYEQYF.

In DNA, the CDR3 is TGCGCCAGCAGTGAGTCTAGAGGCAGAAACGGCTACACCTTC. It codes for CASSESRGRNGYTF. The V and J genes are TRBV10-2 and TRBJ1-2; D unclear. The CDR3 has 14 amino acids. The germline gives CDR1 WSHSY, CDR2 SAAADI. V lost 0 bases to trimming and J lost 8 bases, with 13 bases between them.

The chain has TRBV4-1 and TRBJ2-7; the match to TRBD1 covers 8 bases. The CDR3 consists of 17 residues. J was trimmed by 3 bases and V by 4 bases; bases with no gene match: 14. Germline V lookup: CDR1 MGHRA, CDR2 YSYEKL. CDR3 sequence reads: CASSPNRGQGNLYEQYF. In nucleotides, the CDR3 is TGCGCCAGCAGCCCCAACCGTGGACAGGGAAACCTCTACGAGCAGTACTTC.

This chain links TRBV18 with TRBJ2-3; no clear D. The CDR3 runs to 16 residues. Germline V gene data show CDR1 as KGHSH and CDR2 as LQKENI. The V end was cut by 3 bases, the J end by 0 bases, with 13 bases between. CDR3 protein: CASSPKHQSSTDTQYF. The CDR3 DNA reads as TGTGCCAGCTCACCGAAACACCAGTCTAGCACAGATACGCAGTATTTT.

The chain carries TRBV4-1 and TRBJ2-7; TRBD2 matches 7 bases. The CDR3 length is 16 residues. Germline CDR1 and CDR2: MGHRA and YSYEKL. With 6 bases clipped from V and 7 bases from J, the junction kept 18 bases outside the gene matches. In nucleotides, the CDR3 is TGCGCCAGCAGTCGGTCCCTAGGGACTACCATCCTGGAGCAGTACTTC. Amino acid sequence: CASSRSLGTTILEQYF.

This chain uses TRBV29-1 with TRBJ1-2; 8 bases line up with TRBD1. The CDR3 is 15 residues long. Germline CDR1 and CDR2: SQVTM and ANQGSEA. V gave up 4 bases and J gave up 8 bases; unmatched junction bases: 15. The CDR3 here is CSVVLGQGGSTGYTF. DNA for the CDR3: TGCAGCGTTGTATTAGGACAGGGTGGAAGCACCGGCTACACCTTC.